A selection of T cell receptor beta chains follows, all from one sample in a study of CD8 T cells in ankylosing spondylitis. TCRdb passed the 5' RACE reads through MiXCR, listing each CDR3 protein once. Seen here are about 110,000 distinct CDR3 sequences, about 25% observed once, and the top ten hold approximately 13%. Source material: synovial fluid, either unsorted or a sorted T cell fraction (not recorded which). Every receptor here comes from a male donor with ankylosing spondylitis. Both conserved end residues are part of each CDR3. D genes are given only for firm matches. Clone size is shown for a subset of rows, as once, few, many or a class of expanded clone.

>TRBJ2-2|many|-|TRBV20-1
CSASPSNTGELFF
TGCAGTGCTTCCCCCTCGAACACCGGGGAGCTGTTTTTT
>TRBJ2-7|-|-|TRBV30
CAWTQRGSSYEQYF
TGTGCCTGGACCCAACGCGGCTCATCCTACGAGCAGTACTTC
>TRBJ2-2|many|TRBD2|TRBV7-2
CASSWGLGTGELFF
TGTGCCAGCAGCTGGGGACTAGGGACCGGGGAGCTGTTTTTT
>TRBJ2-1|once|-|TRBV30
CAWSSGYSYNEQFF
TGTGCCTGGAGTAGCGGTTACTCCTACAATGAGCAGTTCTTC
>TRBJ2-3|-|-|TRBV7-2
CASSLGGDTTDTQYF
TGTGCCAGCAGCTTAGGTGGGGACACCACAGATACGCAGTATTTT
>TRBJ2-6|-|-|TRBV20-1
CSAPFPGSGANVLTF
TGCAGTGCTCCCTTCCCAGGCTCTGGGGCCAACGTCCTGACTTTC
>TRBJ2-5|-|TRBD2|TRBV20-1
CSARLAGETQYF
TGCAGTGCTAGACTAGCGGGAGAGACCCAGTACTTC
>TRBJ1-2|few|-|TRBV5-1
CASSLGGPNYGYTF
TGCGCCAGCAGCTTGGGAGGGCCCAACTATGGCTACACCTTC
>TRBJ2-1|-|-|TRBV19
CASKEAGHLEQFF
TGTGCCAGTAAAGAGGCGGGGCACCTTGAGCAGTTCTTC
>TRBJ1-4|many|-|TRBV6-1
CASSVVATNEKLFF
TGTGCCAGCAGTGTCGTAGCAACTAATGAAAAACTGTTTTTT
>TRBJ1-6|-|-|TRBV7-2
CASSPGWQNNSPLHF
TGTGCCAGCAGCCCCGGTTGGCAGAATAATTCACCCCTCCACTTT
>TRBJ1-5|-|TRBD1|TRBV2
CASSRDSSNVQPQHF
TGTGCCAGCAGCCGGGACAGCTCAAACGTTCAGCCCCAGCATTTT
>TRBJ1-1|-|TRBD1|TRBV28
CASSAPGQVPNTEAFF
TGTGCCAGCAGTGCTCCGGGACAGGTCCCGAACACTGAAGCTTTCTTT
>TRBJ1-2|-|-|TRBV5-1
CASSLATDSHYGYTF
TGCGCCAGCAGCTTGGCGACAGACAGTCACTATGGCTACACCTTC
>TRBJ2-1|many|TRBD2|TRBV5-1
CASSLVVAGTLSDEQFF
TGCGCCAGCAGCTTGGTGGTAGCGGGAACTCTTAGTGATGAGCAGTTCTTC
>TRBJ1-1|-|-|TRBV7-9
CASSSSQVVTEAFF
TGTGCCAGCAGCTCTTCTCAGGTGGTCACTGAAGCTTTCTTT
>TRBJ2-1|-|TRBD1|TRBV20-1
CSSGQGMNEQFF
TGCAGTTCGGGACAGGGAATGAATGAGCAGTTCTTC
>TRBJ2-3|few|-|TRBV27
CASSASGGTSTDTQYF
TGTGCCAGCAGTGCCAGTGGGGGGACTAGCACAGATACGCAGTATTTT
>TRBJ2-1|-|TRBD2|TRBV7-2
CASSTRSGRAHNEQFF
TGTGCCAGCAGCACCCGGAGCGGGAGGGCCCACAATGAGCAGTTCTTC
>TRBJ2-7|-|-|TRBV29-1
CSVRLMRGRTTYEQYF
TGCAGCGTGAGGTTAATGCGAGGACGGACTACCTACGAGCAGTACTTC
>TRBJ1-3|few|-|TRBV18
CASSPGFELRSSGNTIYF
TGTGCCAGCTCACCAGGGTTCGAACTCCGGAGCTCTGGAAACACCATATATTTT
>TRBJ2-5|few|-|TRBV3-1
CASSQDARTQETQYF
TGTGCCAGCAGCCAAGACGCGCGGACCCAAGAGACCCAGTACTTC
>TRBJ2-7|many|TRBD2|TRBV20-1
CSAHGGGPSYEQYF
TGCAGTGCTCATGGGGGGGGTCCCTCCTACGAGCAGTACTTC
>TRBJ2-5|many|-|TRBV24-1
CATSETRGDERGVTQYF
TGTGCCACCAGTGAGACTAGGGGTGATGAGAGGGGGGTGACCCAGTACTTC
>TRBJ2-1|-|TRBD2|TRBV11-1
CASSSARLAGPSYNEQFF
TGTGCCAGCAGCTCCGCCCGCCTAGCGGGTCCTTCCTACAATGAGCAGTTCTTC
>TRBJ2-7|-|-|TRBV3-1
CASSQEGRPSAEQYF
TGTGCCAGCAGCCAAGAGGGCAGGCCCTCTGCTGAGCAGTACTTC
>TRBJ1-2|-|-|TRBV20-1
CSARAWGYTF
TGCAGTGCTAGGGCCTGGGGCTACACCTTC
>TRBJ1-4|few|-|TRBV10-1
CASSSTDGEKLFF
TGCGCCAGCAGCTCGACGGATGGTGAAAAACTGTTTTTT
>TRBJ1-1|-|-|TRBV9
CASSGNTEAFF
TGTGCCAGCAGCGGAAACACTGAAGCTTTCTTT
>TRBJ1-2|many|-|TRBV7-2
CASSFIGGNYGYTF
TGTGCCAGCAGCTTTATTGGCGGGAACTATGGCTACACCTTC
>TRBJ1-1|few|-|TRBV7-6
CASSLVGGRITEAFF
TGTGCCAGCAGCTTAGTTGGGGGGCGCATTACTGAAGCTTTCTTT
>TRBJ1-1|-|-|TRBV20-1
CSARDNRTPRTEAFF
TGCAGTGCTAGAGATAATCGGACGCCTCGGACTGAAGCTTTCTTT
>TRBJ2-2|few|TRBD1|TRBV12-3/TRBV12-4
CASSLTTGGTGELFF
TGTGCCAGCAGTCTGACGACAGGGGGCACCGGGGAGCTGTTTTTT
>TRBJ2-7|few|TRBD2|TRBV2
CASSGLAVYEQYF
TGTGCCAGCAGTGGACTAGCGGTCTACGAGCAGTACTTC
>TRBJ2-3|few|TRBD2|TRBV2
CASREAGGPRDTQYF
TGTGCCAGCAGAGAGGCGGGAGGGCCGAGAGATACGCAGTATTTT
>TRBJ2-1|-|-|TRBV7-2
CASSLGQGIGEQFF
TGTGCCAGCAGCTTAGGCCAGGGGATAGGGGAGCAGTTCTTC
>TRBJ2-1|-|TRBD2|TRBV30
CAWSGWTSGYNEQFF
TGTGCCTGGAGTGGTTGGACTAGCGGATACAATGAGCAGTTCTTC
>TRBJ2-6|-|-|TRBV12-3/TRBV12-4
CASSPFSSGANVLTF
TGTGCCAGCAGCCCATTCTCTTCTGGGGCCAACGTCCTGACTTTC